These 18 T cell receptor beta chains share one sample of origin, sequenced in a study of T cell responses to AZD1222 COVID-19 vaccine. The protocol was immunoSEQ multiplex PCR, while the TCRdb copy is restricted to in-frame clones and leaves out a portion. The data contain 95,000 to 110,000 clones, over 70% of them seen just once; the ten biggest clones take up about 8.7%. The sample consisted of peripheral blood, taken on day 0 of AZD1222 vaccination. Receptors originate from an adult in good health.

The chain joins TRBV18 to TRBJ1-1; possible D gene TRBD1, 6 bases. Germline-derived CDR1 and CDR2 are KGHSH and LQKENI. CDR3 length equals 15 residues. The V end lost 2 bases, the J end lost 6 bases, and 16 bases lay between the germline ends. The CDR3 loop is CASSPLQGGSAEAFF. The CDR3 nucleotides are TGTGCCAGCTCACCATTACAGGGTGGGAGCGCTGAAGCTTTCTTT.

The J gene is TRBJ2-7, the V gene TRBV21-1. TRBV21-1 is described as a pseudogene. The CDR3 runs to 12 residues. DNA for the CDR3: TGTGCCAGCAGCAAGAAAGGGGAGGAGCAGTACTTC. This encodes CASSKKGEEQYF.

The rearrangement joins TRBV6-2 or TRBV6-3 to TRBJ1-2, with no clear D. CDR1 is MNHEY, CDR2 SVGEGT, per germline. The CDR3 has 17 amino acids. Between the trimmed V and J ends, which lost 6 bases and 7 bases, there was a span of 27 bases. CDR3 loop: CASSKIDLGALPIGYTF. For the CDR3, the DNA is TGTGCCAGCAGCAAAATTGACCTAGGAGCTCTACCTATTGGCTACACCTTC.

The rearrangement uses TRBV6-2 or TRBV6-3 and TRBJ1-2; D might be TRBD1 (6 bases). Trimming removed 6 bases from V and 0 bases from J, with 14 bases in between. The CDR3 length is 15 residues. CDR1 MNHEY and CDR2 SVGEGT come from the germline V gene. The CDR3 region is CASRPSGQANYGYTF. The DNA for the CDR3 is TGTGCCAGCAGACCTTCGGGACAAGCTAACTATGGCTACACCTTC.

The chain recombines TRBV19 with TRBJ1-5; no clear D. CDR3 length equals 13 residues. Germline V CDR1 and CDR2: LNHDA, SQIVND (reference sequence). V dropped 8 bases and J dropped 7 bases, with 15 bases sitting between them. The CDR3 nucleotides read TGTGCCAGTCTCCCTGACCCTTGGCAGCCCCAGCATTTT. Translated: CASLPDPWQPQHF.

The V and J genes are TRBV10-3 and TRBJ1-2; 8 bases agree with TRBD1. Germline loops: CDR1 ENHRY, CDR2 SYGVKD. The CDR3 covers 13 residues. V gave up 7 bases and J gave up 5 bases; unmatched junction bases: 6. The CDR3 region is CAINRGVGYGYTF. In nucleotides, the CDR3 is TGTGCCATCAACAGGGGGGTCGGGTATGGCTACACCTTC.

This chain links TRBV19 with TRBJ1-2; 9 positions match TRBD1. V was pared by 5 bases and J by 8 bases, with 6 bases of the junction left unmatched. Looked up from germline, CDR1 is LNHDA and CDR2 is SQIVND (reference sequence). This CDR3 region has 13 residues. This CDR3 reads CASSEDRGGGYTF. CDR3 in DNA: TGTGCCAGTAGTGAGGACAGGGGAGGCGGCTACACCTTC.

V is TRBV6-5 and J is TRBJ1-1; D not certain. The CDR3 covers 15 residues. CDR1 and CDR2 from the germline V gene are MNHEY and SVGAGI. V lost 0 bases and J lost 5, with 13 bases in between. In nucleotides, the CDR3 is TGTGCCAGCAGTTACTCTCCCGCAGAGTGGACTGAAGCTTTCTTT. Encoded protein: CASSYSPAEWTEAFF.

This rearrangement joins TRBV20-1 to TRBJ1-2; TRBD1 is a possible D gene (5 bases). Looked up from germline, CDR1 is DFQATT and CDR2 is SNEGSKA (reference sequence). The CDR3 consists of 10 residues. The V gene lost 1 base and the J gene lost 14 bases, with 11 bases spanning the gap. This chain's CDR3 is CSARAGQGTF. The CDR3 DNA sequence: TGCAGTGCTAGAGCGGGGCAGGGAACCTTC.

The V and J genes are TRBV28 and TRBJ2-6, with a weak D call TRBD1 (5 bases). Germline CDR1 and CDR2: MDHEN and SYDVKM. Trimming removed 7 bases at V and 1 base at J, with 23 bases between. The CDR3 runs to 19 residues. CDR3 region: CASNTPSTTKGSGANVLTF. CDR3 bases: TGTGCCAGCAACACTCCCTCAACGACCAAGGGGTCTGGGGCCAACGTCCTGACTTTC.

This chain links TRBV5-4 with TRBJ1-2; 7 nucleotides line up with TRBD1. Germline lookup yields CDR1 SGHNT and CDR2 YYREEE (reference sequence). Trimming at V came to 7 bases and at J to 4 bases, leaving 7 bases not matched to a gene. This CDR3 has 13 residues. CDR3 sequence reads: CASHLDRAYGYTF. The CDR3 DNA reads as TGTGCCAGCCACCTTGACAGGGCCTATGGCTACACCTTC.

The J gene is TRBJ1-6, the V gene TRBV5-8; TRBD1 is a possible D gene (5 bases). CDR1 and CDR2 from the germline V gene are SGHTS and YDEGEE. The CDR3 is 14 amino acids. V was shortened by 2 bases and J by 8 bases, with 11 bases between the two germline ends. CDR3 residues: CASSFSGTYSPLHF. CDR3 bases: TGTGCCAGCAGCTTCTCCGGGACTTATTCACCCCTCCACTTT. The whole variable domain, remainder taken from reference TRBV5-8 and TRBJ1-6, is EAGVTQSPTHLIKTRGQQATLRCSPISGHTSVYWYQQALGLGLQFLLWYDEGEERNRGNFPPRFSGRQFPNYSSELNVNALELEDSALYLCASSFSGTYSPLHFGNGTRLTVT.

Here the CDR3 DNA reads TGTGCCAGCAGTCTGACACCCTACATCGAAAAACTGTTTTTT. It encodes CASSLTPYIEKLFF. The chain carries TRBV6-2 or TRBV6-3 and TRBJ1-4; unclear D gene. The V end was cut by 5 bases, the J end by 8 bases, with 15 bases between. The CDR3 totals 14 residues. The germline gives CDR1 MNHEY, CDR2 SVGEGT.

The chain employs TRBV7-2 and TRBJ1-1, with D tentatively TRBD1 (5 bases). Germline CDR1 and CDR2: SGHTA and FQGNSA. V was cut by 4 bases and J by 4 bases, with 10 bases left in between. This CDR3 comprises 13 residues. The CDR3 coding sequence is TGTGCCAGCAGCTCCAAGGGGATCACTGAAGCTTTCTTT. It specifies CASSSKGITEAFF.

The V gene is TRBV2, the J gene TRBJ2-2; a possible D gene is TRBD2 (6 bases). The germline V gene has CDR1 SNHLY and CDR2 FYNNEI. This CDR3 has 13 residues. V was pared by 6 bases and J by 4 bases, with 9 bases between. CDR3 nucleotide sequence: TGTGCCAGCAGGGCGGGACTCACCGGGGAGCTGTTTTTT. Translation: CASRAGLTGELFF.

The chain couples TRBV2 to TRBJ1-2; TRBD1 is a possible D gene (6 bases). The CDR3 loop spans 15 amino acids. V was cut by 5 bases and J by 0 bases, with 13 bases left in between. Germline V lookup: CDR1 SNHLY, CDR2 FYNNEI. As DNA, the CDR3 is TGTGCCAGCAGTCTCTTAGACAGGACTAACTATGGCTACACCTTC. Translation gives CASSLLDRTNYGYTF.

This clone was detected once. The chain combines TRBV5-1 with TRBJ1-1, with 8 bases identical to TRBD1. The J segment lost 4 bases and the V segment lost 0 bases, leaving 11 bases of the junction unmatched. The CDR3 totals 17 residues. Germline V gene sequence: CDR1 SGHRS, CDR2 YFSETQ. The chain's CDR3 is CASSLVGQGLSITEAFF. CDR3 DNA: TGCGCCAGCAGCTTGGTCGGACAGGGCCTTTCGATCACTGAAGCTTTCTTT. Combining the CDR3 with reference TRBV5-1 and TRBJ1-1 gives the whole variable domain KAGVTQTPRYLIKTRGQQVTLSCSPISGHRSVSWYQQTPGQGLQFLFEYFSETQRNKGNFPGRFSGRQFSNSRSEMNVSTLELGDSALYLCASSLVGQGLSITEAFFGQGTRLTVV.

The V gene is TRBV18, the J gene TRBJ2-5; D is undetermined. Between the trimmed V and J ends, which lost 2 bases and 3 bases, there was a span of 4 bases. Germline V gene data show CDR1 as KGHSH and CDR2 as LQKENI. The CDR3 is 12 residues long. The CDR3 reads CASSPVEETQYF. CDR3 coding DNA: TGTGCCAGCTCACCAGTAGAAGAGACCCAGTACTTC.